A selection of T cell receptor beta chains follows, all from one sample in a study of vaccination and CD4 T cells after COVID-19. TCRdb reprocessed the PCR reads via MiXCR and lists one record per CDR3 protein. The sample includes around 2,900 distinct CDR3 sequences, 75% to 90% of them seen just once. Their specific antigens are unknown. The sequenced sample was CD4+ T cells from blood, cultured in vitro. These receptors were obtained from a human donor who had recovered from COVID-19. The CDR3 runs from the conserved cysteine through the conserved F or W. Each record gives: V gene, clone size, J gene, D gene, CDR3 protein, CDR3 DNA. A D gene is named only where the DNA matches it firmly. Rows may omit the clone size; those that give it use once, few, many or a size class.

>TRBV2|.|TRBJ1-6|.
CASMGFDIRTSPLHF
TGTGCCAGCATGGGTTTCGATATAAGGACTTCACCCCTCCACTTT
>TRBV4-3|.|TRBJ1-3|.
CASSPREYGTGTIYF
TGCGCCAGCAGCCCTCGGGAATACGGAACAGGCACCATATATTTT
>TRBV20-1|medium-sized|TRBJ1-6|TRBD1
CSAREGAGNSPLHF
TGCAGTGCTAGGGAGGGGGCAGGTAATTCACCCCTCCACTTT
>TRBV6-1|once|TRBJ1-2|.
CASSVILQTAYGYTF
TGTGCCAGCAGTGTTATACTCCAGACCGCGTATGGCTACACCTTC
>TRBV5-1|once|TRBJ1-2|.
CASSQYGNYGYTF
TGCGCCAGCAGCCAATACGGTAACTATGGCTACACCTTC
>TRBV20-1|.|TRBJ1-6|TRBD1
CSARDQGAYSPLHF
TGCAGTGCTAGAGATCAGGGGGCCTATTCACCCCTCCACTTT
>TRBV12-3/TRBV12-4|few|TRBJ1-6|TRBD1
CASRGQGISPLHF
TGTGCCAGCAGAGGACAGGGAATTTCACCCCTCCACTTT
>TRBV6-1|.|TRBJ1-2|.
CASSGRGYYGYTF
TGTGCCAGCAGTGGACGGGGCTACTATGGCTACACCTTC
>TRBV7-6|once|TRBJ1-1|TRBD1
CASSTFTGDGTEAFF
TGTGCCAGCAGCACCTTTACAGGGGATGGGACTGAAGCTTTCTTT
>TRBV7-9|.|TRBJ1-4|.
CASSLGADEKLFF
TGTGCCAGCAGCTTGGGGGCGGATGAAAAACTGTTTTTT
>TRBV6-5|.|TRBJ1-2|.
CASSYIRGYQANYGYTF
TGTGCCAGCAGTTACATCAGGGGTTACCAAGCTAACTATGGCTACACCTTC
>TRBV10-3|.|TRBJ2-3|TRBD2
CAIRSSGGADTQYF
TGTGCCATCCGCTCTAGCGGGGGCGCAGATACGCAGTATTTT
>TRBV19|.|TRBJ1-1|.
CASSRESDTEAFF
TGTGCCAGTAGCAGGGAGTCTGACACTGAAGCTTTCTTT
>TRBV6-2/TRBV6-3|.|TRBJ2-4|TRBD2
CASSRGGPLAKNIQYF
TGTGCCAGCAGTCGCGGGGGGCCGTTAGCCAAAAACATTCAGTACTTC
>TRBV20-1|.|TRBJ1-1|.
CSAKGQDGTPSTEAFF
TGCAGTGCTAAAGGACAAGACGGAACTCCAAGCACTGAAGCTTTCTTT
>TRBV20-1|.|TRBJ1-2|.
CSARDLPGDGYTF
TGCAGTGCTAGAGACCTGCCTGGAGATGGCTACACCTTC
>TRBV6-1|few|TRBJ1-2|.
CASTPGVGGYTF
TGTGCCAGCACCCCCGGGGTCGGAGGCTACACCTTC
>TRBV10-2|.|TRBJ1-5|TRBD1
CASSESLRGRGQPQHF
TGCGCCAGCAGTGAGTCCCTTAGGGGGCGCGGGCAGCCCCAGCATTTT
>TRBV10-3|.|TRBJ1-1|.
CAIIDHAWGEAFF
TGTGCCATCATCGACCACGCCTGGGGTGAAGCTTTCTTT
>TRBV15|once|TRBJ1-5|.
CATSRGGQNNQPQHF
TGTGCCACCAGCAGAGGCGGACAGAACAATCAGCCCCAGCATTTT
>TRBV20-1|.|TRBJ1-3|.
CSASGGNSGNTIYF
TGCAGTGCCTCCGGGGGTAACTCTGGAAACACCATATATTTT
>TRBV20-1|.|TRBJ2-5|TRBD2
CSARPRTSGGASTQYF
TGCAGTGCTAGACCGCGGACTAGCGGGGGGGCCTCGACCCAGTACTTC
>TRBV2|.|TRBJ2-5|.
CASSWTKETQYF
TGTGCCAGCAGTTGGACCAAGGAGACCCAGTACTTC
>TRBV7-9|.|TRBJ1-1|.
CASSLEGGPKEAFF
TGTGCCAGCAGCTTAGAGGGTGGGCCCAAGGAAGCTTTCTTT
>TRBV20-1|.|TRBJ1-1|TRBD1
CSVRTGNTEAFF
TGCAGCGTCCGGACAGGGAACACTGAAGCTTTCTTT
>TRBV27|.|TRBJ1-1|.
CASSLGGGGVNTEAFF
TGTGCCAGCAGTTTAGGTGGTGGGGGTGTGAACACTGAAGCTTTCTTT
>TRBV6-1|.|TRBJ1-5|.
CASSLTKNRAQHF
TGTGCCAGCAGTCTAACGAAAAACAGGGCCCAGCATTTT
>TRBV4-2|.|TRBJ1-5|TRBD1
CASSQEAAGGLHSNQPQHF
TGTGCCAGCAGCCAAGAAGCGGCAGGGGGCCTTCATAGCAATCAGCCCCAGCATTTT
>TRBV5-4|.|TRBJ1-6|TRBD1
CASSVGTVSNSPLHF
TGTGCCAGCAGCGTCGGGACAGTTAGCAATTCACCCCTCCACTTT
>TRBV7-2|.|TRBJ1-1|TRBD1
CASSLTPGQQLEAFF
TGTGCCAGCAGCTTAACACCGGGACAGCAACTAGAAGCTTTCTTT
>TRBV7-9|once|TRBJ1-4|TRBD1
CASSFGTAGQADEKLFF
TGTGCCAGCAGCTTCGGGACAGCGGGCCAGGCGGATGAAAAACTGTTTTTT
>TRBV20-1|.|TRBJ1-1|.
CSARTPTKNTEAFF
TGCAGTGCTAGAACCCCCACCAAGAACACTGAAGCTTTCTTT
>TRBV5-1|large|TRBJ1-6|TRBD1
CASSLKGQGGSPLHF
TGCGCCAGCAGCTTGAAGGGACAGGGAGGTTCACCCCTCCACTTT